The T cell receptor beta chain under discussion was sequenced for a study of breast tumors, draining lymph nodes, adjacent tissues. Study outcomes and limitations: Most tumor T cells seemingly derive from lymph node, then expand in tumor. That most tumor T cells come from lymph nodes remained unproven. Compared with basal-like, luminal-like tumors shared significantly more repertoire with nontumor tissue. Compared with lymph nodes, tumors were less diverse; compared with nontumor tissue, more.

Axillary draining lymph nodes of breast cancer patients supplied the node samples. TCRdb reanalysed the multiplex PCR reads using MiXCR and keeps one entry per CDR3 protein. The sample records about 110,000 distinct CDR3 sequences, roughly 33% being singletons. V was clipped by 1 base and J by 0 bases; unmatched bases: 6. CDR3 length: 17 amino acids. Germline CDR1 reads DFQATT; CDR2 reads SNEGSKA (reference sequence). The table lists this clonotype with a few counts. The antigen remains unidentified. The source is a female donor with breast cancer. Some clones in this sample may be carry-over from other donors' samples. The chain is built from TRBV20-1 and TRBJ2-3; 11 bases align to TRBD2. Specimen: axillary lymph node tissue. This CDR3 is CSARVAGGLASTDTQYF. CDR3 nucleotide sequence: TGCAGTGCTAGAGTAGCGGGGGGGCTTGCGAGCACAGATACGCAGTATTTT.